This T cell receptor beta chain was obtained from a study of control samples from healthy donors and cancer patients. The count of this clone is one. Profiled with immunoSEQ multiplex PCR; TCRdb holds only in-frame clones, not every one. This sample yields fewer than 200,000 clones, of which 88% are seen a single time; approximately 4.9% belongs to the top ten. The CDR3 consists of 13 residues. Germline assignment: CDR1 SGHNT and CDR2 YYREEE (reference sequence). The V end lost 6 bases, the J end lost 2 bases, and 10 bases lay between the germline ends. This TCR was recovered from a woman younger than 45 in good health. Sequencing was performed on blood. V and J are TRBV5-4 and TRBJ2-3; no clear D gene. DNA for the CDR3: TGTGCCAGCAACGAGGTGTCCACAGATACGCAGTATTTT. It specifies CASNEVSTDTQYF.